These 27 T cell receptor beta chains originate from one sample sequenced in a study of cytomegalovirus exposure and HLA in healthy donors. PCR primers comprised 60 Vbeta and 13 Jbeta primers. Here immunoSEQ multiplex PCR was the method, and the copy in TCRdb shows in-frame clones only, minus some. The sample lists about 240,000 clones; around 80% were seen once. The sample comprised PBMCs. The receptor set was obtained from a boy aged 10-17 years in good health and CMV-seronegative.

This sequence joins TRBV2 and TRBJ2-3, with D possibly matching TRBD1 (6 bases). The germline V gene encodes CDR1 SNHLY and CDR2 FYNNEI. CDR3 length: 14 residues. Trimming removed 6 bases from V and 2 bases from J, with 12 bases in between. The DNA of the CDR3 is TGTGCCAGCAGGACGACAGGACTCACAGATACGCAGTATTTT. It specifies CASRTTGLTDTQYF.

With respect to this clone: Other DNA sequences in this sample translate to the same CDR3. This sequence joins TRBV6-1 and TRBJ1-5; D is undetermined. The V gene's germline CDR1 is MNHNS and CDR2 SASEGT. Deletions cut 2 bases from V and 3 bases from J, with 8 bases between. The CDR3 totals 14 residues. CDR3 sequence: CASSEPGLNQPQHF. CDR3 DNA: TGTGCCAGCAGTGAACCAGGACTCAATCAGCCCCAGCATTTT.

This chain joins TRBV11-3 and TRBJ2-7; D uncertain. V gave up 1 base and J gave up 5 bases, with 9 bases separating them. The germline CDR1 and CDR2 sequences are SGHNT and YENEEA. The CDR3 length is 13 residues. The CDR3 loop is CASSLVAVDEQYF. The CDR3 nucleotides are TGTGCCAGCAGCTTAGTTGCGGTCGACGAGCAGTACTTC.

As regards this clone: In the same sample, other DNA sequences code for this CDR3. CDR3 region: CASSIVLGNTEAFF. The CDR3 region has the DNA TGTGCCAGTAGTATAGTTCTAGGGAACACTGAAGCTTTCTTT. The genes are TRBV19 and TRBJ1-1, with D hard to call. The CDR3 covers 14 residues. Per germline, CDR1 LNHDA and CDR2 SQIVND (reference sequence). The V end lost 1 base, the J end lost 1 base, and 7 bases lay between the germline ends.

As DNA, the CDR3 is TGTGCCAGCAGCGAAAGGGGGACCAGGCAGCCCCAGCATTTT. As protein: CASSERGTRQPQHF. The chain carries TRBV9 and TRBJ1-5; possibly TRBD1 for D (6 bases). The V and J ends lost 3 bases and 7 bases respectively, with 14 bases between them. Per the germline V gene, CDR1 is SGDLS and CDR2 is YYNGEE. This CDR3 spans 14 amino acids.

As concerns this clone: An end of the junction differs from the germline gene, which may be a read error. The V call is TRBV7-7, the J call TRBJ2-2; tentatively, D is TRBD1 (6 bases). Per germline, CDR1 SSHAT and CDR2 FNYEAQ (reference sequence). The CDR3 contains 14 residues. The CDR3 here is CASSRDKNTGELFF. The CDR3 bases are TGTGCTAGCAGCCGGGACAAGAACACCGGGGAGCTGTTTTTT.

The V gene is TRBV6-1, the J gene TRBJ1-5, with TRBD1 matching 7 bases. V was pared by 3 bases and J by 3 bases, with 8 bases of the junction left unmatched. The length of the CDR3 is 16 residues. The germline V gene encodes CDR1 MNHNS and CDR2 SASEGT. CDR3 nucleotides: TGTGCCAGCAGTGAGGCCCTGGGGACAGCCAATCAGCCCCAGCATTTT. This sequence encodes CASSEALGTANQPQHF.

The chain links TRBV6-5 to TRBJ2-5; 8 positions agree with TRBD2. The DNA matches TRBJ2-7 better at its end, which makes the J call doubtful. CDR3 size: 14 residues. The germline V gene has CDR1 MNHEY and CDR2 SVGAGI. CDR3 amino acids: CASTSQSGGREQYF. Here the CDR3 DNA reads TGTGCCAGCACGTCCCAGAGCGGGGGACGCGAGCAGTACTTC.

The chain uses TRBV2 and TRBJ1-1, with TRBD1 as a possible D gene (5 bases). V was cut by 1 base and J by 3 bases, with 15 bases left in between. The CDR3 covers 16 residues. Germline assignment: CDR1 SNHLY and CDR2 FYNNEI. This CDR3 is CASSEGQGGVYTEAFF. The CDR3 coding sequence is TGTGCCAGCAGTGAAGGGCAGGGTGGCGTCTACACTGAAGCTTTCTTT.

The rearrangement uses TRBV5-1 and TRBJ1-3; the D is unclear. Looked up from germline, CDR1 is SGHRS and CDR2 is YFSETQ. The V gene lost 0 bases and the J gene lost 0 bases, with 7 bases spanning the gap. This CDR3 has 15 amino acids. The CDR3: CASSLVESSGNTIYF. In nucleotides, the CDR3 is TGCGCCAGCAGCTTGGTCGAGTCCTCTGGAAACACCATATATTTT.

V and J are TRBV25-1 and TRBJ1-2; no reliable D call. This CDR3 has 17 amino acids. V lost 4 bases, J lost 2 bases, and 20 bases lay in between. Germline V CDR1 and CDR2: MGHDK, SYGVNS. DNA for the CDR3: TGTGCCAGCAGTGGACCACTTGCCGGGTTTCCCAACTATGGCTACACCTTC. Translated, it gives CASSGPLAGFPNYGYTF.

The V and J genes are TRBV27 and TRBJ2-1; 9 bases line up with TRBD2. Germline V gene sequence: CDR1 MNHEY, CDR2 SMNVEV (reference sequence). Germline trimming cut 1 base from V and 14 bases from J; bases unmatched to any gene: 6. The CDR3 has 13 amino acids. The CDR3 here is CASSLLASGKEFF. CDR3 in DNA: TGTGCCAGCAGTTTATTAGCTAGCGGGAAAGAGTTCTTC.

The DNA for the CDR3 is TGTGCCAGTAGTCCCGGGACTAGCGGCTACAATGAGCAGTTCTTC. It encodes CASSPGTSGYNEQFF. This chain connects TRBV19 to TRBJ2-1; 11 positions match TRBD2. The V gene end was trimmed by 5 bases and the J gene end by 3 bases; junction bases not matched to a gene: 3. Germline V gene data show CDR1 as LNHDA and CDR2 as SQIVND (reference sequence). The CDR3 contains 15 residues.

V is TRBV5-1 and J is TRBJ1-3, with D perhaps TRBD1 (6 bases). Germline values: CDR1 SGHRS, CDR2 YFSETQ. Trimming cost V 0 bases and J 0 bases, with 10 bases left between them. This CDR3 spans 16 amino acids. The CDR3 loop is CASSLDGQYSGNTIYF. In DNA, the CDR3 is TGCGCCAGCAGCTTGGATGGACAGTACTCTGGAAACACCATATATTTT.

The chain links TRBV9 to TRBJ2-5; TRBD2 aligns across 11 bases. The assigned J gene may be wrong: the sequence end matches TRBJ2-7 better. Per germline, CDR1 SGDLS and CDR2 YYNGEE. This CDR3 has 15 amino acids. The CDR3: CASSATSGTWDEQYF. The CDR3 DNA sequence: TGTGCCAGCAGCGCGACTAGCGGGACGTGGGACGAGCAGTACTTC.

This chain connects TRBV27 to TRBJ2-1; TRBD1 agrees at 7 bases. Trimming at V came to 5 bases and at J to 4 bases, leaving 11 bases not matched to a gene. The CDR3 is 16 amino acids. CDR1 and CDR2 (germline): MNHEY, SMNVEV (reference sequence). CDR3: CASSEAGTVPYNEQFF. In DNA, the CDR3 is TGTGCCAGCAGTGAGGCCGGGACAGTCCCTTACAATGAGCAGTTCTTC.

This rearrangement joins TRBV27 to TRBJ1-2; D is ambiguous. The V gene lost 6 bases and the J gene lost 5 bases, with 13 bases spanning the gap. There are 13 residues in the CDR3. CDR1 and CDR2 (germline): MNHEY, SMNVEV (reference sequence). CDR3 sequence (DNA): TGTGCCAGCAGCCCATCCCGGTTTTATGGCTACACCTTC. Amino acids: CASSPSRFYGYTF.

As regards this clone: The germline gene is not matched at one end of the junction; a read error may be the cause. The CDR3 DNA is TGTGCCAGCAATGAGGTCATAAATGAGGAGTTCTTC. It yields the protein CASNEVINEEFF. The V and J genes are TRBV6-1 and TRBJ2-1; no reliable D call. Germline V gives CDR1 MNHNS, CDR2 SASEGT. The CDR3 loop spans 12 amino acids.

CDR3 bases: TGCAGCGTTAGTCTAGCGGGGACAGATACGCAGTATTTT. Translated: CSVSLAGTDTQYF. The chain combines TRBV29-1 with TRBJ2-3; 9 bases align to TRBD2. Per the germline V gene, CDR1 is SQVTM and CDR2 is ANQGSEA. The CDR3 extends over 13 amino acids. V shed 5 bases, J shed 3 bases, and the junction held 3 bases outside the gene matches.

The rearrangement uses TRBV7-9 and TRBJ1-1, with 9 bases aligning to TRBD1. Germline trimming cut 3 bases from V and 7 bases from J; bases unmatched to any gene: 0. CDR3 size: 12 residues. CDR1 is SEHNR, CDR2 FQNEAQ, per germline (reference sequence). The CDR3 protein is CASSLTGGEAFF. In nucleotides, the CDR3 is TGTGCCAGCAGCTTGACAGGGGGTGAAGCTTTCTTT.

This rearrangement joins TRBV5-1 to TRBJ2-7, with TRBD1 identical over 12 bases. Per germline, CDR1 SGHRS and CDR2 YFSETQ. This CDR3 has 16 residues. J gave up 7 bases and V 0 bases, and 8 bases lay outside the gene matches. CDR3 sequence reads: CASSLAAGQGAREQYF. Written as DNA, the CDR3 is TGCGCCAGCAGCTTGGCCGCGGGACAGGGGGCACGGGAGCAGTACTTC.

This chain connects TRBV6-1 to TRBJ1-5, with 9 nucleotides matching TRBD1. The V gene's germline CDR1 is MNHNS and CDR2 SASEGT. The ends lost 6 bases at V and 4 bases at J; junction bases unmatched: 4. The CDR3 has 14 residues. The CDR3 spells CASRGTGPNQPQHF. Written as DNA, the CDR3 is TGTGCCAGCAGGGGGACAGGGCCTAATCAGCCCCAGCATTTT.

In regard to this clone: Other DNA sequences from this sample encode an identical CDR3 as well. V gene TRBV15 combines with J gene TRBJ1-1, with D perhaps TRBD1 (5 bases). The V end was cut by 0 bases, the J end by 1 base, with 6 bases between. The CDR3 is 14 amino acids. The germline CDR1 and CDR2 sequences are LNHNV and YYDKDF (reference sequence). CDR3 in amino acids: CATSRDRGNTEAFF. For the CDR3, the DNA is TGTGCCACCAGCAGAGATAGGGGGAACACTGAAGCTTTCTTT.

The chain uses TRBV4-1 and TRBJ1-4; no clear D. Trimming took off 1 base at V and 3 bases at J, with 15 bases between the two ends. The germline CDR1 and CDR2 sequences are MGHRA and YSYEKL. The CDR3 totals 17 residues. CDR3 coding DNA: TGCGCCAGCAGCCAAGGGGAGAGGCGCTCCCCTAATGAAAAACTGTTTTTT. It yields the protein CASSQGERRSPNEKLFF.

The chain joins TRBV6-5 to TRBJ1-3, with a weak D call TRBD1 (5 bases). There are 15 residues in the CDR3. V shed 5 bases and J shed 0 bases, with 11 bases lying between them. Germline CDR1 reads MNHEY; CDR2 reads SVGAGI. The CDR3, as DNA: TGTGCCAGCAGTCGACGGACATACTCTGGAAACACCATATATTTT. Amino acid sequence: CASSRRTYSGNTIYF.

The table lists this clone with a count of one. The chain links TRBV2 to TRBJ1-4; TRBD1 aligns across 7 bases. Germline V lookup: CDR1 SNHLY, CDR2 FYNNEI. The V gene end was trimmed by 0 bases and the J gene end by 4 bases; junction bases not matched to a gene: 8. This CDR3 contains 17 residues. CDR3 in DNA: TGTGCCAGCAGTGAAGCGTTGAACCGGGACAGTAATGAAAAACTGTTTTTT. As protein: CASSEALNRDSNEKLFF.

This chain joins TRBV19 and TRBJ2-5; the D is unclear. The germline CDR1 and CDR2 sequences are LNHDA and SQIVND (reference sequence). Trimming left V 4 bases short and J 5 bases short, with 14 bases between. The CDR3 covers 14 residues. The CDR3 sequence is CASSKAAMSETQYF. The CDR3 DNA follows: TGTGCCAGTAGTAAAGCCGCGATGTCCGAGACCCAGTACTTC. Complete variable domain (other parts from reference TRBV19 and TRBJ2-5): DGGITQSPKYLFRKEGQNVTLSCEQNLNHDAMYWYRQDPGQGLRLIYYSQIVNDFQKGDIAEGYSVSREKKESFPLTVTSAQKNPTAFYLCASSKAAMSETQYFGPGTRLLVL.